This T cell receptor (beta chain) was observed in a study of blood T cell repertoires in COVID-19. Study as a whole: Some COVID-19 samples were acute and others convalescent; all came from the United States, Italy and Spain. T cells, B-cell-depleted T cells, or PBMCs provided the cDNA or gDNA that served as material.

In the study's own analysis: Reference gene primer amplification gave estimated nucleated cell counts. TCRdb keeps only in-frame clones here, not all; method: immunoSEQ multiplex PCR. The V and J calls and the clone size are those of that table, but D and trimming were determined from the DNA. The data show about 120,000 clones, with around three quarters seen just once and 3% to 4.5% held by the top ten. The length of the CDR3 is 11 residues. In its sample, this clone was seen a few times. Sequence at one end of the junction differs from germline and may be a read error. Other nucleotide sequences in the sample specify the same CDR3.

The chain has TRBV12-3 or TRBV12-4 and TRBJ1-1; D is uncertain. The specimen was peripheral blood. This TCR was recovered from a woman older than 75 with acute or convalescent COVID-19. Written as DNA, the CDR3 is TGTGCCAGCAGCCTCAACAGTGAAGCTTTCTTT. This sequence encodes CASSLNSEAFF.